This entry describes one T cell receptor (beta chain). Germline-derived CDR1 and CDR2 are KGHSH and LQKENI. V dropped 2 bases and J dropped 4 bases, with 17 bases sitting between them. CDR3 length equals 16 residues. This entry comes from a study of blood T cell repertoires in COVID-19. Overall study: Samples taken during acute and convalescent COVID-19 were collected in the United States, Italy and Spain.

Original data processing: Using reference gene primer amplification, nucleated cell counts were estimated. Clones were read by immunoSEQ multiplex PCR, and TCRdb kept only the in-frame ones, dropping some. The V and J calls and clone size come from that table; D and trimming were worked out from the DNA. The sample comprises 150,000 or so clones, more than 75% of which are singletons, and approximately 16% rests with the top ten. The sequence was obtained from a human donor with acute or convalescent COVID-19. The donor label of this sample is uncertain. The rearrangement links TRBV18 to TRBJ1-2, with D tentatively TRBD1 (6 bases). The sequenced material came from peripheral blood. CDR3 protein: CASSPIREAGVYGYTF. The CDR3, as DNA: TGTGCCAGCTCACCAATACGCGAAGCAGGGGTCTATGGCTACACCTTC.